A single sample gave rise to the 14 T cell receptor beta chains below, sequenced in a study of T cells after yellow fever vaccination (dated by TCRdb to about 2019). The library came from 5' RACE. The listed sequencing device is Illumina HiSeq 2500. TCRdb reprocessed the public reads (quality trimming at Q25 with fastp, clone calling with MiXCR) and kept in-frame beta chains. A single entry per CDR3 protein holds the most common genes and DNA from its merged rows. Here the sample has a few hundred thousand distinct CDR3 sequences; 9.5% to 13% occur a single time. Jointly, the top ten make up around 18% of the sample. This specimen's treatment or condition label, interpreted: live attenuated yellow fever vaccine strain. Sequences were derived from PBMCs, sampled on the day of the first yellow fever vaccination. The receptor source for this set is a man aged 18 to 30 who received the YFV17D yellow fever vaccine.

A few counts support this clonotype. This chain uses TRBV29-1 with TRBJ2-7; D might be TRBD1 or TRBD2, each matching 5 bases. The CDR3 length is 12 residues. Trimming cost V 8 bases and J 0 bases, with 11 bases left between them. CDR1 and CDR2 (germline): SQVTM, ANQGSEA. The CDR3 spells CSFRDASYEQYV. CDR3 coding DNA: TGCAGCTTCCGGGACGCCTCCTACGAGCAGTACGTC.

This clonotype came up a few times. The genes are TRBV7-9 and TRBJ1-6, with a weak D call TRBD1 (6 bases). V lost 4 bases and J lost 5, with 9 bases in between. CDR1 and CDR2 from the germline V gene are SEHNR and FQNEAQ (reference sequence). The length of the CDR3 is 14 residues. The CDR3 loop is CASSSGQNNSPLHF. CDR3 coding DNA: TGTGCCAGCAGCTCCGGACAGAATAATTCACCCCTCCACTTT. The full variable domain, completed using reference TRBV7-9 and TRBJ1-6, is DTGVSQNPRHKITKRGQNVTFRCDPISEHNRLYWYRQTLGQGPEFLTYFQNEAQLEKSRLLSDRFSAERPKGSFSTLEIQRTEQGDSAMYLCASSSGQNNSPLHFGNGTRLTVT.

The genes are TRBV10-3 and TRBJ2-7; D is undetermined. This CDR3 has 13 residues. V was pared by 4 bases and J by 4 bases, with 11 bases between. CDR1 ENHRY and CDR2 SYGVKD come from the germline V gene. CDR3 amino acids: CAISGDPDYEQYF. The CDR3 DNA reads as TGTGCCATCAGTGGAGATCCGGATTACGAGCAGTACTTC.

This clonotype turned up a few times. J is TRBJ2-3 and V is TRBV6-2 or TRBV6-3; D is possibly TRBD2 (5 bases). V gave up 4 bases and J gave up 7 bases, with 9 bases separating them. CDR1 and CDR2 from the germline V gene are MNHEY and SVGEGT. The CDR3 runs to 12 residues. The CDR3 region is CASSSRVHTQYF. For the CDR3, the DNA is TGTGCCAGCAGTTCGAGGGTCCATACGCAGTATTTT.

The CDR3 protein is CASSPNRATNEKLFF. The CDR3 bases are TGTGCCAGCTCACCGAACAGGGCGACTAATGAAAAACTGTTTTTT. The V and J genes are TRBV18 and TRBJ1-4, with a possible D match to TRBD1 (6 bases). The germline V gene has CDR1 KGHSH and CDR2 LQKENI. CDR3 length: 15 residues. V was trimmed by 3 bases and J by 2 bases, leaving 10 bases between them.

This clonotype occurred a few times. The V and J genes are TRBV5-5 and TRBJ2-3; TRBD2 matches at 9 bases. Trimming removed 0 bases from V and 6 bases from J; junction bases left unmatched: 8. CDR3 length: 16 amino acids. From germline, CDR1 is SGHKS and CDR2 YYEKEE (reference sequence). The CDR3 is CASSLEAGGWTDTQYF. Here the CDR3 DNA reads TGTGCCAGCAGCTTGGAAGCGGGGGGCTGGACTGATACGCAGTATTTT.

Comments on this clonotype: One junction end does not reproduce the germline sequence, and a read error may be involved. V gene TRBV20-1 combines with J gene TRBJ2-1, with TRBD1 matching 7 bases. The CDR3 totals 16 residues. Germline V gene sequence: CDR1 DFQATT, CDR2 SNEGSKA (reference sequence). The CDR3 spells CCARDGTASSYNEQFF. The CDR3 DNA reads TGCTGTGCTAGAGACGGGACAGCGAGCTCCTACAATGAGCAGTTCTTC.

This clonotype came up a few times. The chain recombines TRBV5-5 with TRBJ2-1; D is possibly TRBD2 (8 bases). Per the germline V gene, CDR1 is SGHKS and CDR2 is YYEKEE (reference sequence). CDR3 length: 18 amino acids. Between the trimmed V and J ends, which lost 5 bases and 1 base, there was a span of 22 bases. The CDR3 is CASRRGDSGASSYNEQFF. The CDR3 DNA sequence: TGTGCCAGCAGGCGGGGGGACAGCGGAGCCTCTTCCTACAATGAGCAGTTCTTC. The full variable domain, in which reference TRBV5-5 and TRBJ2-1 provide the parts outside the CDR3, is DAGVTQSPTHLIKTRGQQVTLRCSPISGHKSVSWYQQVLGQGPQFIFQYYEKEERGRGNFPDRFSARQFPNYSSELNVNALLLGDSALYLCASRRGDSGASSYNEQFFGPGTRLTVL.

The genes are TRBV5-8 and TRBJ2-7, with D hard to call. This CDR3 region has 13 residues. With 4 bases removed from V and 4 bases from J, the gap between germline ends came to 12 bases. The germline gives CDR1 SGHTS, CDR2 YDEGEE. For the CDR3, the DNA is TGTGCCAGCAGCCGACGGTCTGGTTACGAGCAGTACTTC. Protein product: CASSRRSGYEQYF.

This clonotype occurred a few times. V and J are TRBV6-2 or TRBV6-3 and TRBJ2-1; D is tentatively TRBD1 or TRBD2 (5 bases each). Trimming cost V 5 bases and J 11 bases, with 13 bases left between them. CDR1 is MNHEY, CDR2 SVGEGT, per germline. The CDR3 is made up of 12 amino acids. The DNA of the CDR3 is TGTGCCAGCAGTGCCTCCGGGACCAAGCAGTTCTTC. Encoded protein: CASSASGTKQFF.

This clonotype was counted ten times or more. The chain recombines TRBV2 with TRBJ1-1; D remains ambiguous. The CDR3 sequence is 11 residues long. V was cut by 9 bases and J by 4 bases, with 9 bases left in between. Germline CDR1 SNHLY, CDR2 FYNNEI. The CDR3 DNA is TGTGCCAGTGGGAAAGGCACTGAAGCTTTCTTT. Amino acid sequence: CASGKGTEAFF.

The CDR3 DNA reads as TGTGCCAGCAGCTTGACCCTGAGTGCCTACACCTTC. This gives the protein CASSLTLSAYTF. The gene calls are TRBV5-5 and TRBJ1-2, with D uncertain. This CDR3 is built from 12 residues. Trimming took off 1 base at V and 10 bases at J, with 11 bases between the two ends. The germline V gene has CDR1 SGHKS and CDR2 YYEKEE (reference sequence).

This clonotype was seen a handful of times. This chain links TRBV14 with TRBJ2-1, with no clear D. Between the trimmed V and J ends, which lost 2 bases and 0 bases, there was a span of 11 bases. The CDR3 has 16 residues. From germline, CDR1 is SGHDN and CDR2 FVKESK. CDR3: CASSQFGYFSYNEQFF. Written as DNA, the CDR3 is TGTGCCAGCAGCCAATTCGGCTACTTCTCCTACAATGAGCAGTTCTTC.

The genes are TRBV2 and TRBJ2-7; weak D call: TRBD1 (5 bases). The CDR3 has 12 residues. The V and J ends lost 6 bases and 2 bases respectively, with 8 bases between them. Germline assignment: CDR1 SNHLY and CDR2 FYNNEI. Here the CDR3 reads CASRGLTYEQYF. The CDR3 coding sequence is TGTGCCAGCAGGGGGCTTACCTACGAGCAGTACTTC. The full variable domain, with the rest looked up from reference TRBV2 and TRBJ2-7, is EPEVTQTPSHQVTQMGQEVILRCVPISNHLYFYWYRQILGQKVEFLVSFYNNEISEKSEIFDDQFSVERPDGSNFTLKIRSTKLEDSAMYFCASRGLTYEQYFGPGTRLTVT.